The TCR beta chain under discussion was sequenced for a study of T cell responses to AZD1222 COVID-19 vaccine. Libraries were prepared by immunoSEQ multiplex PCR; TCRdb keeps only in-frame clonotypes and omits some of them. The sample carries more than 150,000 clones, around nine tenths recorded once. Per germline, CDR1 SGHTA and CDR2 FQGNSA. Trimming cost V 1 base and J 1 base; bases outside gene matches: 4. This CDR3 has 15 residues. For this clone: The sample carries other DNA sequences with the same CDR3.

The material sequenced was peripheral blood, taken 28 days after the second AZD1222 dose. The receptor comes from an adult who received the AZD1222 COVID-19 vaccine. This chain uses TRBV7-2 with TRBJ2-7, with TRBD1 matching over 7 bases. The CDR3 spells CASSLGQGLSYEQYF. The CDR3 DNA follows: TGTGCCAGCAGCTTAGGACAGGGCTTATCCTACGAGCAGTACTTC.